These 11 T cell receptor beta chains came from one sample sequenced in a study of blood T cell repertoires in COVID-19. The table came from immunoSEQ multiplex PCR; TCRdb's copy has only in-frame clones and leaves some out. The data show about 360,000 clones, with approximately 87% seen just once and roughly 1.9% held by the top ten. Input material: PBMCs or T cells enriched from blood (not recorded which). The receptors come from a man aged 35 to 55 in a cohort exposed to, infected with or recovered from COVID-19 (not recorded which).

The chain is built from TRBV5-1 and TRBJ1-5; D gene uncertain. The germline V and J ends were trimmed by 2 bases and 7 bases, with 16 bases remaining between them. CDR3 length: 15 amino acids. Germline V CDR1 and CDR2: SGHRS, YFSETQ. The CDR3 DNA sequence: TGCGCCAGCAGCTTTGAGGGAGGATCGGGACAGCCCCAGCATTTT. Residues: CASSFEGGSGQPQHF.

The chain uses TRBV19 and TRBJ1-1, with D maybe TRBD1 (6 bases). Trimming cost V 7 bases and J 1 base, with 13 bases left between them. Germline CDR1 is LNHDA and CDR2 is SQIVND (reference sequence). The CDR3 has 14 amino acids. CDR3 sequence (DNA): TGTGCCAGTAAAATCCCGGACAGGAACACTGAAGCTTTCTTT. Translated, it gives CASKIPDRNTEAFF. The whole variable domain, remainder taken from reference TRBV19 and TRBJ1-1, is DGGITQSPKYLFRKEGQNVTLSCEQNLNHDAMYWYRQDPGQGLRLIYYSQIVNDFQKGDIAEGYSVSREKKESFPLTVTSAQKNPTAFYLCASKIPDRNTEAFFGQGTRLTVV.

This clone came up once. The genes are TRBV5-4 and TRBJ1-2; no clear D gene. CDR3 length: 12 residues. CDR1 SGHNT and CDR2 YYREEE come from the germline V gene (reference sequence). V dropped 0 bases and J dropped 6 bases, with 6 bases sitting between them. In DNA form, the CDR3 reads TGTGCCAGCAGCTTGGTAGCGGATGGCTACACCTTC. This codes for CASSLVADGYTF.

This chain connects TRBV4-1 to TRBJ1-6; no firm D call. CDR3 length: 16 amino acids. The V gene's germline CDR1 is MGHRA and CDR2 YSYEKL. V was cut by 0 bases and J by 5 bases, with 11 bases left in between. The DNA for the CDR3 is TGCGCCAGCAGCCAAGAACGCGGGAGGGATAATTCACCCCTCCACTTT. Encoded protein: CASSQERGRDNSPLHF.

Turning to this clone: This sample also contains other DNA sequences that code for the same CDR3. This chain links TRBV6-1 with TRBJ2-5; TRBD2 matches 11 bases. Germline V lookup: CDR1 MNHNS, CDR2 SASEGT. V dropped 0 bases and J dropped 2; count of bases not matched to a gene: 2. This CDR3 is built from 16 residues. The CDR3 is CASSEAGTSGQETQYF. DNA of the CDR3: TGTGCCAGCAGTGAAGCCGGGACTAGCGGACAAGAGACCCAGTACTTC.

V and J are TRBV4-1 and TRBJ2-1; 8 nucleotides align to TRBD2. This CDR3 contains 16 residues. The ends lost 0 bases at V and 4 bases at J; junction bases unmatched: 5. Germline V gene sequence: CDR1 MGHRA, CDR2 YSYEKL. The CDR3 DNA is TGCGCCAGCAGCCAAGAGGTTGGGACTAGTTACAATGAGCAGTTCTTC. The encoded protein is CASSQEVGTSYNEQFF.

This clone appeared a few times. The same CDR3 arises from other DNA sequences in this sample as well. The chain has TRBV5-1 and TRBJ2-1, with TRBD1 matching 10 bases. CDR1 and CDR2 from the germline V gene are SGHRS and YFSETQ. CDR3 size: 15 residues. V shed 2 bases and J 2 bases; nucleotides not matched to a gene: 1. The CDR3 bases are TGCGCCAGCAGCTTAGGACAGGGGGCCTACAATGAGCAGTTCTTC. It encodes CASSLGQGAYNEQFF.

The chain couples TRBV7-2 to TRBJ1-3; D uncertain. CDR3 length equals 15 residues. Germline V gene data show CDR1 as SGHTA and CDR2 as FQGNSA. With 1 base removed from V and 0 bases from J, the gap between germline ends came to 7 bases. This chain's CDR3 is CASSLGQSSGNTIYF. The CDR3 DNA sequence: TGTGCCAGCAGCTTAGGACAAAGCTCTGGAAACACCATATATTTT.

The chain has TRBV28 and TRBJ2-1; 7 positions agree with TRBD2. This CDR3 spans 16 amino acids. V was clipped by 8 bases and J by 0 bases; unmatched bases: 10. Germline CDR1 reads MDHEN; CDR2 reads SYDVKM. The CDR3 loop reads CASGGVSGSSYNEQFF. The CDR3 DNA reads as TGTGCCAGCGGGGGGGTTAGCGGAAGCTCCTACAATGAGCAGTTCTTC.

The chain uses TRBV7-8 and TRBJ2-2, with a tentative D call TRBD2 (5 bases). Per the germline V gene, CDR1 is SGHVS and CDR2 is FQNEAQ. The CDR3 runs 16 residues. Trimming left V 3 bases short and J 1 base short, with 12 bases between. In DNA form, the CDR3 reads TGTGCCAGCAGCTTGAGTGTGGGGAGGAACACCGGGGAGCTGTTTTTT. Translation: CASSLSVGRNTGELFF. The full variable domain, with the rest looked up from reference TRBV7-8 and TRBJ2-2, is GAGVSQSPRYKVAKRGQDVALRCDPISGHVSLFWYQQALGQGPEFLTYFQNEAQLDKSGLPSDRFFAERPEGSVSTLKIQRTQQEDSAVYLCASSLSVGRNTGELFFGEGSRLTVL.

The J gene is TRBJ1-2, the V gene TRBV5-4, with TRBD1 identical over 8 bases. The length of the CDR3 is 15 residues. V dropped 4 bases and J dropped 3; count of bases not matched to a gene: 8. Germline V lookup: CDR1 SGHNT, CDR2 YYREEE (reference sequence). The CDR3 DNA sequence: TGTGCCAGCAGCACCCGACAGGGGCCATACTATGGCTACACCTTC. Translation: CASSTRQGPYYGYTF.